Many counts were recorded for the clone carrying this T cell receptor beta chain. This record belongs to a study of early T cells in non-severe SARS-CoV-2 infection. TCRdb recomputed calls from the 5' RACE reads with MiXCR, one row per CDR3 protein. Among some 80,000 distinct CDR3 sequences listed, roughly 13% were seen once. Germline values: CDR1 ENHRY, CDR2 SYGVKD. Trimming cost V 11 bases and J 7 bases; bases outside gene matches: 8. This CDR3 region has 13 residues. The V call is TRBV10-3, the J call TRBJ1-4, with 9 bases lining up with TRBD1. The sequenced sample was whole blood. The TCR comes from an adult who was a healthcare worker with PCR-confirmed SARS-CoV-2 infection or an uninfected control (not recorded which). CDR3: CAARTGVGEKLFF. CDR3 DNA: TGTGCCGCCCGGACAGGGGTGGGTGAAAAACTGTTTTTT.